This T cell receptor beta chain was retrieved from a study of blood T cells in healthy people across ages. The CDR3 has 17 residues. Germline assignment: CDR1 DFQATT and CDR2 SNEGSKA (reference sequence). A word on this clonotype: The germline gene is not matched at one end of the junction; a read error may be the cause.

Primed by a sample-barcoded 5' primer and a J-beta primer mix, a second PCR proceeded for roughly 6 to 12 cycles. A 12-random-nucleotide template-switch adaptor tagged each cDNA molecule. TCRdb ran MiXCR on the 5' RACE reads and lists one entry per CDR3 protein. The sample gives approximately 820,000 distinct CDR3 sequences, roughly 44% of which show up once; 15% to 25% is in the top ten. The sample consisted of blood. The V gene is TRBV20-1, the J gene TRBJ2-6; 8 positions agree with TRBD2. The receptor was isolated from a man between 60 and 75 years old in good health. The CDR3 coding sequence is TGCAGTGCCAGGCCGCGGGGGGCCTTATCTGGGGCCAACGTCCCGACTTTC. This encodes CSARPRGALSGANVPTF.